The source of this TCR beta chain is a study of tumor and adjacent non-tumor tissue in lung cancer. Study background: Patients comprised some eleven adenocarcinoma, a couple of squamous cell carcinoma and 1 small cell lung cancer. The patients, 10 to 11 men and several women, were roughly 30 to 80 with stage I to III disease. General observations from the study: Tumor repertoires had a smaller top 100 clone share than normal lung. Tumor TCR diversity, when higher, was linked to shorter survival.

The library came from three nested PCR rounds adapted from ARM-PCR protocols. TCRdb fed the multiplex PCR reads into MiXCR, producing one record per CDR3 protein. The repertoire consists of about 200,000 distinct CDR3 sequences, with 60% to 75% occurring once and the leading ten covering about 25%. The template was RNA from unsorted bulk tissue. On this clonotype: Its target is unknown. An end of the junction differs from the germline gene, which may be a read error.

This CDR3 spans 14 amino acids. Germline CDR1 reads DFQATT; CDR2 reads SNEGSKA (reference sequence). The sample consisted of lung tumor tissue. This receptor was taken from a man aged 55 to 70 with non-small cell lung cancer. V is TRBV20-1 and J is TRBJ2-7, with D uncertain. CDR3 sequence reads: CSARGPRTNYEQYF. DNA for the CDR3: TGCAGTGCTAGAGGTCCTCGCACGAACTACGAGCAGTATTTC.